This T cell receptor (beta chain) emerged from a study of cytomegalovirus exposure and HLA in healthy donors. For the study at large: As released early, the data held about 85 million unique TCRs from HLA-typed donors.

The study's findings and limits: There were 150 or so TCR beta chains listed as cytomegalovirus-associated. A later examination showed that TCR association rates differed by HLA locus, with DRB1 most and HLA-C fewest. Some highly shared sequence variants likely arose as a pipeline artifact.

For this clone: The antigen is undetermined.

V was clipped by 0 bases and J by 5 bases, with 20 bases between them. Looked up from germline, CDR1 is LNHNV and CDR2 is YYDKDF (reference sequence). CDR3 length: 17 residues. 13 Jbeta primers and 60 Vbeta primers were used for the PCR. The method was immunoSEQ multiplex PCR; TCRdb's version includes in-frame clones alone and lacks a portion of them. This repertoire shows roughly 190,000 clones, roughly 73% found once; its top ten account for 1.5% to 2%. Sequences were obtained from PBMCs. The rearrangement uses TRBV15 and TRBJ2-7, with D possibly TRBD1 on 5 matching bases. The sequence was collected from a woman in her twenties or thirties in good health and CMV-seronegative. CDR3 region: CATSRDLLGRVPDEQYF. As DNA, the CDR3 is TGTGCCACCAGCAGAGATCTGTTGGGCAGGGTCCCCGACGAGCAGTACTTC.